This TCR beta chain was sequenced in a study of shared clonotypes between healthy human individuals. Turning to the study itself: Donors, aged 18 to 49, were a couple of women and three men. Per donor, CD8 memory used one plate, CD8 naive used two, CD4 memory used three and CD4 naive used three.

Assay used: immunoSEQ multiplex PCR; TCRdb lists only in-frame clones, some missing. This sample carries 900,000 to 1,200,000 clones, roughly 74% of them seen once, and the ten largest clones take 0.55% to 0.7%. The TCR originated in a man younger than 35 in good health. Some clones in this sample may be carry-over from other donors' samples. The sample was memory CD4+ T cells from PBMCs. Subset indicated: CD45RA-negative fraction.

The CDR3 bases are TGTGCCAGCAGCTTAGGCTGGGGGCGCAATCAGCCCCAGCATTTT. The encoded protein is CASSLGWGRNQPQHF. The J gene is TRBJ1-5, the V gene TRBV7-2; a possible D gene is TRBD1 (6 bases). The CDR3 length is 15 residues. V dropped 1 base and J dropped 2 bases, with 9 bases sitting between them. Germline V gene sequence: CDR1 SGHTA, CDR2 FQGNSA. The full variable domain, completed using reference TRBV7-2 and TRBJ1-5, is GAGVSQSPSNKVTEKGKDVELRCDPISGHTALYWYRQSLGQGLEFLIYFQGNSAPDKSGLPSDRFSAERTGGSVSTLTIQRTQQEDSAVYLCASSLGWGRNQPQHFGDGTRLSIL.